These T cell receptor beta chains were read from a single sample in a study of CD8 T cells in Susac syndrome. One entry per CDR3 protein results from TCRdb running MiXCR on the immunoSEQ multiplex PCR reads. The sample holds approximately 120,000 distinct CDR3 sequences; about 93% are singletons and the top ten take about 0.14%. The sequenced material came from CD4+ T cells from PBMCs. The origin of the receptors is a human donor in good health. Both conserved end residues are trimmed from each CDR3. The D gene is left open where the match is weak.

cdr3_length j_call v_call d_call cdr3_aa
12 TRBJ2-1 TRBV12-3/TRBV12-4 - ASFSSGSYNEQF
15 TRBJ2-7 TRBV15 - ATSRPQGPTGKYEQY
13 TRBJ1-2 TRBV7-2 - ASSIYRTGRWGYT
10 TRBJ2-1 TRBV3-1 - ASSQKGNEQF
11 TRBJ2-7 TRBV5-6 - ASSLAGVYEQY
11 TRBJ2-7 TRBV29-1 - SVEGRPSYEQY
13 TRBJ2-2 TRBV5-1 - ASSYGPRVAGELF
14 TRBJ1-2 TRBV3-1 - ASSQGSTESNYGYT
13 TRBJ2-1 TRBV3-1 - ASSFTWGRSNEQF
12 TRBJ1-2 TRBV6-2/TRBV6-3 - ASSPTQGSYGYT
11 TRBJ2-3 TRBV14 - ASSQVGTDTQY
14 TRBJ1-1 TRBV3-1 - ASSQVSRRPNTEAF
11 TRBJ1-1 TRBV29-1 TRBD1 SADRVTNTEAF
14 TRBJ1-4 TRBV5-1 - ASSSGVEATNEKLF
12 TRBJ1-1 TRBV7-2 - ASSPSGGLAEAF
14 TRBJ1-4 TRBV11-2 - ASSLERRGRNEKLF
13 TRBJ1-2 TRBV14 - ASSSYGGANYGYT
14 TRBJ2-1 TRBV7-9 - ASSLGLGQAYNEQF
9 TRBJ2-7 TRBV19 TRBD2 AVHAGDEQY
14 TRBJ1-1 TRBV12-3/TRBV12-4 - ASTPGVGAGNTEAF
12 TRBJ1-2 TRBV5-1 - ASSLEGSDYGYT
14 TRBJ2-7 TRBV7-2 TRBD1 ASSLIRGQGAHEQY
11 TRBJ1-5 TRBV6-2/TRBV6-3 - ASSYLGPEPQH
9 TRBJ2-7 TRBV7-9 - ASSPVSEQY
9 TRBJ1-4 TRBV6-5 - ASRTGEKLF
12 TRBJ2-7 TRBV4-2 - ASSQVPGTYEQY
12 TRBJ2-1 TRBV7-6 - ASRGSASYNEQF
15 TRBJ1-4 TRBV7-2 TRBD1 ASSLVPAWDRNEKLF
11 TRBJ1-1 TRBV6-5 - ASSYSSGSEAF
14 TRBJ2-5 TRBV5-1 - ASSFQGSSLPETQY
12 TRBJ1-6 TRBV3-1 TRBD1 ASRRDRNNSPLH
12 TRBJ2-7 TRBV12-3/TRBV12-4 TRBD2 ASSGLAGESEQY
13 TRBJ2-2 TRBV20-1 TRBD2 SAPRLARNTGELF
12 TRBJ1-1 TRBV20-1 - SARDRAGWTEAF
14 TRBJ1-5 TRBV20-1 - SAAGGAGAGNQPQH
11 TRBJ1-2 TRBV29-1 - SASGTGSYGYT
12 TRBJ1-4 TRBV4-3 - ASSPEPQNEKLF